This T cell receptor beta chain was identified during a study of T cells in Graves' hyperthyroidism and ophthalmopathy. TCR beta CDR3 regions were amplified from RNA. TCR CDR3 underwent first-round RT-PCR with the HTBI primer set. MiXCR, applied by TCRdb to the multiplex PCR reads, yields one record per CDR3 protein. The sample consists of about 520,000 distinct CDR3 sequences, about 24% of them appearing once. The table lists this clonotype with a few counts. V lost 1 base, J lost 7 bases, and 8 bases lay in between. Germline CDR1 reads MNHEY; CDR2 reads SMNVEV (reference sequence). CDR3 length: 14 residues. Uncontrolled infection, other autoimmune disease, pregnancy or lactation barred patients from enrollment.

The genes are TRBV27 and TRBJ1-6; D is uncertain. This clonotype was obtained from a woman aged 30 to 39 with Graves' ophthalmopathy. The specimen was blood. The CDR3 loop reads CASSLWQPNSPLHF. The CDR3 region has the DNA TGTGCCAGCAGTTTATGGCAGCCGAATTCACCCCTCCACTTT.